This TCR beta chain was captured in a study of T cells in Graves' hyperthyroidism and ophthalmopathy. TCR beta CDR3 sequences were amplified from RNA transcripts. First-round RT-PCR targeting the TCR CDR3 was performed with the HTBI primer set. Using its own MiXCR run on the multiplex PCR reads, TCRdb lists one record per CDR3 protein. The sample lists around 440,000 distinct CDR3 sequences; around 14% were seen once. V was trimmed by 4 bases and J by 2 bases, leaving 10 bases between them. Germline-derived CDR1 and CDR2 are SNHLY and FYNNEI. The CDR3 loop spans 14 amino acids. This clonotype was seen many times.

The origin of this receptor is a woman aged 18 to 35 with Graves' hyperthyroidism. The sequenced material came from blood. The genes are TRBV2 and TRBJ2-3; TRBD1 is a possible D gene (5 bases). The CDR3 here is CASSGAGPTDTQYF. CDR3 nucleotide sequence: TGTGCCAGCAGTGGGGCAGGGCCCACAGATACGCAGTATTTT.